This T cell receptor beta chain was obtained from a study of T cell repertoires in cytomegalovirus infection. About the research overall: Through public TCR beta signatures, both CMV infection and matching HLA type were indicated.

Study conclusions and caveats: Ex vivo, HLA-C-restricted CMV-specific TCR beta clonotypes prevailed over the rest of the response. The cumulative frequency of public TCR beta families identified carriers of CMV plus the relevant HLA.

TCRdb re-called the reads through MiXCR, storing one row per CDR3 protein. This sample has approximately 110,000 distinct CDR3 sequences, with roughly a tenth found just once. Germline CDR1 reads SGHTA; CDR2 reads FQGNSA. The CDR3 runs 16 residues. For this clonotype: Antigen specificity is unknown. Sequence at one end of the junction differs from germline and may be a read error.

The J gene is TRBJ2-2, the V gene TRBV7-2; a weak D match, TRBD2 (7 bases). The sequence derives from a human donor in good health (CMV status not recorded). Some clones in this sample may be carry-over from other donors' samples. Sequencing was performed on PBMCs, sequenced either directly or after in vitro stimulation (not recorded which). The chain's CDR3 is CGSSPRGALNTGELFF. The CDR3 DNA is TGTGGCAGCAGCCCACGGGGGGCGTTGAACACCGGGGAGCTGTTTTTT.